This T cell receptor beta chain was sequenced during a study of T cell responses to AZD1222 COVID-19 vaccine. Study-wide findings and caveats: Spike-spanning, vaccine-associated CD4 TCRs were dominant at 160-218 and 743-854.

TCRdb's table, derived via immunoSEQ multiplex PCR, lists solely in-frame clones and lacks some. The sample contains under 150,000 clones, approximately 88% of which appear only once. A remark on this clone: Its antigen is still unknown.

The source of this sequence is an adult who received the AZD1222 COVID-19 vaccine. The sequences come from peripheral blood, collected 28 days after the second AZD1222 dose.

DNA of the CDR3: TGTGCCAGCAGCCCCGGGGTGAAGGGGAACTATGGCTACACCTTC. Translated: CASSPGVKGNYGYTF. V and J are TRBV28 and TRBJ1-2; a weak D match, TRBD1 (5 bases). Per the germline V gene, CDR1 is MDHEN and CDR2 is SYDVKM. The CDR3 contains 15 residues. The germline V and J ends were trimmed by 6 bases and 2 bases, with 16 bases remaining between them.